This T cell receptor beta chain emerged from a study of T-cell memory formation after mild COVID-19. This clonotype was counted at least ten times. The antigen remains unidentified. Study-wide findings and caveats: Contracting CD4+ clones were located mainly in CM and EM, and CD8+ clones in EMRA.

The germline V gene encodes CDR1 SQVTM and CDR2 ANQGSEA. V trimming: 5 bases; J trimming: 0 bases; junction bases outside the gene matches: 2. There are 13 residues in the CDR3. Each CDR3 protein gets one entry after TCRdb re-called the 5' RACE reads with MiXCR. The data hold around 500,000 distinct CDR3 sequences, with roughly 18% observed a single time. The sequenced material came from PBMCs or a T cell subset sorted from them (not recorded which). The receptor was isolated from an adult woman who had mild COVID-19 (a few samples of this study predate the infection). Cell type and time point are not known. The chain combines TRBV29-1 with TRBJ2-7, with TRBD1 identical over 9 bases. CDR3: CSVRQGGSYEQYF. The CDR3 bases are TGCAGCGTTAGACAGGGGGGCTCCTACGAGCAGTACTTC.